Listed here are 32 T cell receptor beta chains from one sample, sequenced in a study of graft-versus-host responses after intestinal transplantation. The method was immunoSEQ multiplex PCR; TCRdb's version includes in-frame clones alone and lacks a portion of them. Seen here are roughly 80,000 clones, around 90% observed once, and the top ten hold more than 7%. These receptors lack a known antigen. The source was unstimulated CD8+ T cells sorted from spleen or lymph node cells, collected before transplant. The source of these receptors is a human donor who was the organ donor for an intestinal transplant.

The DNA of the CDR3 is TGTGCCACACAAAGGGACAGGGGGCAAGAGACCCAGTACTTC. As protein: CATQRDRGQETQYF. The chain links TRBV5-6 to TRBJ2-5, with TRBD1 identical over 11 bases. The CDR3 runs 14 residues. Trimming cost V 9 bases and J 2 bases; bases outside gene matches: 6. The V gene's germline CDR1 is SGHDT and CDR2 YYEEEE.

This clone was counted between two and nine times. This sequence joins TRBV6-1 and TRBJ2-3; perhaps D is TRBD1 or TRBD2 (6 bases each). Trimming removed 3 bases at V and 11 bases at J, with 24 bases between. Germline V gives CDR1 MNHNS, CDR2 SASEGT. The CDR3 runs 16 residues. The CDR3 DNA reads as TGTGCCAGCAGTGACGGAGGGGGGCAGGGGTGGGAGGTGCAGTATTTT. The encoded protein is CASSDGGGQGWEVQYF.

V and J are TRBV5-1 and TRBJ2-1; D may match TRBD1 or TRBD2 (5 bases each). Germline assignment: CDR1 SGHRS and CDR2 YFSETQ. The V end was cut by 4 bases, the J end by 5 bases, with 16 bases between. The CDR3 loop spans 15 amino acids. For the CDR3, the DNA is TGCGCCAGCAGCCCACTCGGGGCAGCTAACAATGAGCAGTTCTTC. Its protein is CASSPLGAANNEQFF.

V gene TRBV7-7 combines with J gene TRBJ2-2; D not certain. The germline gives CDR1 SSHAT, CDR2 FNYEAQ (reference sequence). V dropped 5 bases and J dropped 0 bases, with 4 bases sitting between them. CDR3 length: 13 residues. The DNA for the CDR3 is TGTGCCAGCAGCCCGACGAACACCGGGGAGCTGTTTTTT. It codes for CASSPTNTGELFF.

The J gene is TRBJ2-3, the V gene TRBV2; D unclear. CDR3 size: 11 residues. V was cut by 8 bases and J by 6 bases, with 9 bases left in between. Germline V gene data show CDR1 as SNHLY and CDR2 as FYNNEI. For the CDR3, the DNA is TGTGCCAGCGGCTGGGTTGATACGCAGTATTTT. Amino acid sequence: CASGWVDTQYF.

This rearrangement joins TRBV13 to TRBJ2-6; 8 bases line up with TRBD1. CDR3 length equals 19 residues. Trimming cost V 5 bases and J 2 bases; bases outside gene matches: 14. Germline CDR1 reads PRHDT; CDR2 reads FYEKMQ (reference sequence). The DNA for the CDR3 is TGTGCCAGCAGCCCGTCCCCCGGACAGGGAGAGGCTGGGGCCAACGTCCTGACTTTC. It specifies CASSPSPGQGEAGANVLTF. Variable domain in full (rest from reference TRBV13 and TRBJ2-6): AAGVIQSPRHLIKEKRETATLKCYPIPRHDTVYWYQQGPGQDPQFLISFYEKMQSDKGSIPDRFSAQQFSDYHSELNMSSLELGDSALYFCASSPSPGQGEAGANVLTFGAGSRLTVL.

This clone occurred once. V usage is TRBV9 and J usage is TRBJ2-1; D gene ambiguous. The CDR3 contains 13 residues. V lost 6 bases to trimming and J lost 0 bases, with 7 bases between them. Germline V CDR1 and CDR2: SGDLS, YYNGEE. The CDR3 region is CASTPNSYNEQFF. CDR3 nucleotides: TGTGCCAGCACCCCAAACTCCTACAATGAGCAGTTCTTC.

This chain connects TRBV2 to TRBJ1-2; TRBD1 matches 7 bases. V lost 6 bases and J lost 6; bases outside the gene matches: 1. The germline V gene encodes CDR1 SNHLY and CDR2 FYNNEI. CDR3 size: 11 residues. The CDR3 DNA reads TGTGCCAGCAGACAGGGGCATGGCTACACCTTC. Amino acid sequence: CASRQGHGYTF.

The chain employs TRBV7-2 and TRBJ2-1, with TRBD2 matching 9 bases. From germline, CDR1 is SGHTA and CDR2 FQGNSA. The CDR3 totals 17 residues. Germline trimming cut 0 bases from V and 3 bases from J; bases unmatched to any gene: 6. This CDR3 reads CASSLAHGLANYNEQFF. The CDR3 DNA sequence: TGTGCCAGCAGCTTAGCGCATGGACTAGCGAACTACAATGAGCAGTTCTTC.

This chain uses TRBV25-1 with TRBJ1-1; D uncertain. The CDR3 is 13 amino acids. V dropped 4 bases and J dropped 1 base, with 7 bases sitting between them. The germline V gene has CDR1 MGHDK and CDR2 SYGVNS. This chain's CDR3 is CASSGPGNTEAFF. As DNA, the CDR3 is TGTGCCAGCAGTGGGCCCGGGAACACTGAAGCTTTCTTT.

The chain has TRBV4-1 and TRBJ2-3, with D uncertain. V was shortened by 2 bases and J by 9 bases, with 18 bases between the two germline ends. The CDR3 totals 15 residues. The germline V gene has CDR1 MGHRA and CDR2 YSYEKL. Here the CDR3 reads CASSQFPDGPVTQYF. CDR3 in DNA: TGCGCCAGCAGCCAATTTCCGGACGGGCCAGTCACGCAGTATTTT.

V and J are TRBV7-2 and TRBJ1-5; 8 bases line up with TRBD1. This CDR3 is built from 15 residues. Germline loops: CDR1 SGHTA, CDR2 FQGNSA. J lost 6 bases, V lost 5 bases, and 9 bases had no gene match. DNA for the CDR3: TGTGCCAGCAGCCGTAAAGGACAGGGAGGTCAGCCCCAGCATTTT. Its protein product is CASSRKGQGGQPQHF. The whole variable domain, filled in from reference TRBV7-2 and TRBJ1-5, reads GAGVSQSPSNKVTEKGKDVELRCDPISGHTALYWYRQSLGQGLEFLIYFQGNSAPDKSGLPSDRFSAERTGGSVSTLTIQRTQQEDSAVYLCASSRKGQGGQPQHFGDGTRLSIL.

The gene calls are TRBV9 and TRBJ2-7; 12 nucleotides match TRBD2. Germline-derived CDR1 and CDR2 are SGDLS and YYNGEE. This CDR3 contains 14 residues. Losses at the gene ends were 4 bases for V and 6 bases for J; bases not matched to a gene: 5. Here the CDR3 reads CASSSTSGGFEQYF. CDR3 nucleotide sequence: TGTGCCAGCAGCTCAACTAGCGGGGGGTTCGAGCAGTACTTC.

The genes are TRBV7-9 and TRBJ2-1, with D uncertain. Germline V lookup: CDR1 SEHNR, CDR2 FQNEAQ (reference sequence). The CDR3 sequence is 13 residues long. V was trimmed by 11 bases and J by 3 bases, leaving 14 bases between them. The CDR3 spells CAVTYRDYNEQFF. The DNA of the CDR3 is TGTGCCGTCACTTACAGAGACTACAATGAGCAGTTCTTC. Filled out from reference TRBV7-9 and TRBJ2-1, the complete variable domain reads DTGVSQNPRHKITKRGQNVTFRCDPISEHNRLYWYRQTLGQGPEFLTYFQNEAQLEKSRLLSDRFSAERPKGSFSTLEIQRTEQGDSAMYLCAVTYRDYNEQFFGPGTRLTVL.

This clone was recorded once. J is TRBJ2-1 and V is TRBV6-4, with 8 bases fitting TRBD2. The CDR3 sequence is 16 residues long. V shed 3 bases, J shed 7 bases, and the junction held 11 bases outside the gene matches. Per germline, CDR1 MRHNA and CDR2 SNTAGT. The CDR3 bases are TGTGCCAGCAGTGAAGGTGTAGGCGGGGGGAGAAATGAGCAGTTCTTC. Its translation is CASSEGVGGGRNEQFF.

The rearrangement joins TRBV28 to TRBJ2-6, with 8 nucleotides matching TRBD1. With 3 bases clipped from V and 1 base from J, the junction kept 5 bases outside the gene matches. The CDR3 is made up of 17 amino acids. Germline V gene lookup returns CDR1 MDHEN and CDR2 SYDVKM. Here the CDR3 reads CASSLAGGYSGANVLTF. Here the CDR3 DNA reads TGTGCCAGCAGTTTGGCAGGGGGCTATTCTGGGGCCAACGTCCTGACTTTC.

The chain carries TRBV6-5 and TRBJ2-5, with 15 bases identical to TRBD2. The CDR3 totals 15 residues. After removal of 5 bases from V and 2 bases from J, the junction contained 0 bases not matched to a gene. CDR1 and CDR2 (germline): MNHEY, SVGAGI. The CDR3 loop is CASSGLAGGQETQYF. CDR3 nucleotide sequence: TGTGCCAGCAGTGGACTAGCGGGGGGGCAAGAGACCCAGTACTTC.

This chain links TRBV5-1 with TRBJ2-1; D gene unclear. V was pared by 0 bases and J by 4 bases, with 8 bases between. CDR1 and CDR2 from the germline V gene are SGHRS and YFSETQ. This CDR3 comprises 14 residues. The CDR3 is CASSLAGIYNEQFF. The CDR3 DNA is TGCGCCAGCAGCTTGGCTGGGATTTACAATGAGCAGTTCTTC.

The chain joins TRBV6-1 to TRBJ1-5; D is unresolved. The length of the CDR3 is 17 residues. Trimming cost V 2 bases and J 2 bases, with 16 bases left between them. Germline V gene sequence: CDR1 MNHNS, CDR2 SASEGT. CDR3 nucleotide sequence: TGTGCCAGCAGTGAATACTTTGGGGTATACGGCAATCAGCCCCAGCATTTT. It encodes CASSEYFGVYGNQPQHF.

The chain uses TRBV4-1 and TRBJ2-1; D possibly uses TRBD1 or TRBD2 (5 bases each). V was cut by 6 bases and J by 10 bases, with 16 bases left in between. The length of the CDR3 is 13 residues. CDR1 is MGHRA, CDR2 YSYEKL, per germline. CDR3 residues: CASRGMRGREQFF. For the CDR3, the DNA is TGCGCCAGCAGAGGTATGAGGGGCCGGGAGCAGTTCTTC.

The CDR3 protein is CASSLMGQGVYTEAFF. CDR3 DNA: TGTGCCAGCAGCTTAATGGGACAGGGCGTTTACACTGAAGCTTTCTTT. This rearrangement joins TRBV7-3 to TRBJ1-1, with 9 bases lining up with TRBD1. Per germline, CDR1 SGHTA and CDR2 FQGTGA. This CDR3 comprises 16 residues. Unmatched junction bases numbered 6, after V lost 1 base and J lost 3 bases. Full variable domain (outside the CDR3, taken from reference TRBV7-3 and TRBJ1-1): GAGVSQTPSNKVTEKGKYVELRCDPISGHTALYWYRQSLGQGPEFLIYFQGTGAADDSGLPNDRFFAVRPEGSVSTLKIQRTERGDSAVYLCASSLMGQGVYTEAFFGQGTRLTVV.

This chain's CDR3 is CASSQVQVSIEAFF. The CDR3 bases are TGCGCCAGCAGCCAAGTTCAGGTCTCAATCGAAGCTTTCTTT. This rearrangement joins TRBV4-1 to TRBJ1-1; D gene ambiguous. The CDR3 sequence is 14 residues long. Germline lookup yields CDR1 MGHRA and CDR2 YSYEKL. The V gene lost 1 base and the J gene lost 8 bases, with 14 bases spanning the gap.

The V call is TRBV2, the J call TRBJ1-2; the match to TRBD1 covers 7 bases. V shed 8 bases, J shed 3 bases, and the junction held 3 bases outside the gene matches. CDR3 length equals 12 residues. Per germline, CDR1 SNHLY and CDR2 FYNNEI. The chain's CDR3 is CASLTGDYGYTF. The CDR3 DNA reads as TGTGCCAGCCTCACAGGGGACTATGGCTACACCTTC.

The chain employs TRBV5-1 and TRBJ2-1, with TRBD2 matching 8 bases. The V and J ends lost 4 bases and 9 bases, in that order; junction bases with no gene match: 12. The CDR3 is made up of 15 amino acids. Germline V gene lookup returns CDR1 SGHRS and CDR2 YFSETQ. Here the CDR3 reads CASSPSLGGASEQFF. The CDR3 nucleotides are TGCGCCAGCAGCCCGTCTCTCGGGGGGGCTTCTGAGCAGTTCTTC. The full variable domain, completed using reference TRBV5-1 and TRBJ2-1, is KAGVTQTPRYLIKTRGQQVTLSCSPISGHRSVSWYQQTPGQGLQFLFEYFSETQRNKGNFPGRFSGRQFSNSRSEMNVSTLELGDSALYLCASSPSLGGASEQFFGPGTRLTVL.

CDR3 residues: CASSGDSNEKLFF. The CDR3 DNA sequence: TGTGCCAGCAGTGGGGACAGTAATGAAAAACTGTTTTTT. The V gene is TRBV2, the J gene TRBJ1-4, with 7 nucleotides matching TRBD1. CDR3 size: 13 residues. Germline values: CDR1 SNHLY, CDR2 FYNNEI. J was trimmed by 4 bases and V by 4 bases; bases with no gene match: 0. Full variable domain (outside the CDR3, taken from reference TRBV2 and TRBJ1-4): EPEVTQTPSHQVTQMGQEVILRCVPISNHLYFYWYRQILGQKVEFLVSFYNNEISEKSEIFDDQFSVERPDGSNFTLKIRSTKLEDSAMYFCASSGDSNEKLFFGSGTQLSVL.

This chain connects TRBV30 to TRBJ2-7, with D maybe TRBD2 (7 bases). The length of the CDR3 is 14 residues. CDR1 is GTSNPN, CDR2 SVGIG, per germline (reference sequence). Trimming left V 0 bases short and J 5 bases short, with 14 bases between. CDR3 nucleotide sequence: TGTGCCTGGAGTGTAGAGGGGGGAGGGGACGAGCAGTACTTC. This codes for CAWSVEGGGDEQYF. The variable domain in full, completed from reference TRBV30 and TRBJ2-7, reads SQTIHQWPATLVQPVGSPLSLECTVEGTSNPNLYWYRQAAGRGLQLLFYSVGIGQISSEVPQNLSASRPQDRQFILSSKKLLLSDSGFYLCAWSVEGGGDEQYFGPGTRLTVT.

This chain connects TRBV6-5 to TRBJ2-3, with D maybe TRBD2 (6 bases). This CDR3 region has 16 residues. Germline V gene data show CDR1 as MNHEY and CDR2 as SVGAGI. V lost 0 bases, J lost 0 bases, and 10 bases lay in between. CDR3 coding DNA: TGTGCCAGCAGTTACTCGACGGGACTCAGCACAGATACGCAGTATTTT. This translates into CASSYSTGLSTDTQYF.

The chain has TRBV2 and TRBJ2-3, with 10 bases identical to TRBD1. V shed 5 bases, J shed 4 bases, and the junction held 12 bases outside the gene matches. Germline-derived CDR1 and CDR2 are SNHLY and FYNNEI. CDR3 size: 17 residues. The CDR3 protein is CASSFFPETGGADTQYF. In DNA form, the CDR3 reads TGTGCCAGCAGTTTCTTCCCGGAGACAGGGGGCGCAGATACGCAGTATTTT.

The rearrangement joins TRBV7-3 to TRBJ2-7, with 7 nucleotides matching TRBD1. Unmatched junction bases numbered 10, after V lost 5 bases and J lost 6 bases. The CDR3 loop spans 14 amino acids. Per germline, CDR1 SGHTA and CDR2 FQGTGA. The CDR3 sequence: CASSHTGALCEQYF. Here the CDR3 DNA reads TGTGCCAGCAGCCATACAGGGGCCCTCTGCGAGCAGTACTTC.

The V gene is TRBV27, the J gene TRBJ1-5; D remains ambiguous. V lost 0 bases, J lost 0 bases, and 6 bases lay in between. There are 15 residues in the CDR3. The germline gives CDR1 MNHEY, CDR2 SMNVEV (reference sequence). CDR3 region: CASSLSSYSNQPQHF. The CDR3 region has the DNA TGTGCCAGCAGTTTATCCAGCTATAGCAATCAGCCCCAGCATTTT.

The V and J genes are TRBV6-6 and TRBJ2-1, with D possibly being TRBD2 (5 bases). From germline, CDR1 is MNHNY and CDR2 SVGAGI (reference sequence). Trimming removed 0 bases from V and 7 bases from J, with 10 bases in between. This CDR3 is 14 amino acids long. The CDR3: CASSYSPSRNEQFF. DNA of the CDR3: TGTGCCAGCAGTTACTCCCCTAGCAGGAATGAGCAGTTCTTC.

The rearrangement uses TRBV28 and TRBJ1-1; D is unresolved. V lost 5 bases to trimming and J lost 2 bases, with 9 bases between them. Germline V CDR1 and CDR2: MDHEN, SYDVKM. This CDR3 is 13 amino acids long. The CDR3 bases are TGTGCCAGCAGTCTATCATTCAACACTGAAGCTTTCTTT. Encoded protein: CASSLSFNTEAFF.